This TCR beta chain was found in a study of T cell responses to AZD1222 COVID-19 vaccine. Findings and caveats of the study: The study identified only six AZD1222 recipients as seropositive at baseline. No day 14 peak samples; only post-peak repertoires were characterized.

V shed 1 base and J 1 base; nucleotides not matched to a gene: 3. Per germline, CDR1 SGHTA and CDR2 FQGNSA. The CDR3 runs 15 residues. A remark on this clone: Its antigen is not known.

Here immunoSEQ multiplex PCR was the method, and the copy in TCRdb shows in-frame clones only, minus some. Of nearly 110,000 clones listed, roughly 90% are singletons. This chain connects TRBV7-2 to TRBJ2-5; 7 bases match TRBD1. This TCR was recovered from an adult in good health. This specimen was peripheral blood, taken on day 0 of AZD1222 vaccination. The chain's CDR3 is CASSLGGTAQETQYF. For the CDR3, the DNA is TGTGCCAGCAGCTTAGGGGGGACAGCCCAAGAGACCCAGTACTTC. Looking up the rest from reference TRBV7-2 and TRBJ2-5 gives the full variable domain: GAGVSQSPSNKVTEKGKDVELRCDPISGHTALYWYRQSLGQGLEFLIYFQGNSAPDKSGLPSDRFSAERTGGSVSTLTIQRTQQEDSAVYLCASSLGGTAQETQYFGPGTRLLVL.